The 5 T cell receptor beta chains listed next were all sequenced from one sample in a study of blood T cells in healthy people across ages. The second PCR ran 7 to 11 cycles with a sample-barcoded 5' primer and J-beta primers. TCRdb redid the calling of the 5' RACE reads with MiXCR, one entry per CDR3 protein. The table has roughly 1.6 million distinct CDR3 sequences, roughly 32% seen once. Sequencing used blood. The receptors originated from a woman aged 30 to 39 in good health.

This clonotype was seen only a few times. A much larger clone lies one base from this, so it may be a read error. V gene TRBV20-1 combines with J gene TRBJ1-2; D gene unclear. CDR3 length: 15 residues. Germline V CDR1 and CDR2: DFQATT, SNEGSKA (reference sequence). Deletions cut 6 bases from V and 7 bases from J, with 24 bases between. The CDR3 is CSATGDGGPSSGYTF. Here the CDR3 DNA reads TGCAGTGCCACCGGCGACGGCGGACCGTCTAGTGGCTACACCTTC.

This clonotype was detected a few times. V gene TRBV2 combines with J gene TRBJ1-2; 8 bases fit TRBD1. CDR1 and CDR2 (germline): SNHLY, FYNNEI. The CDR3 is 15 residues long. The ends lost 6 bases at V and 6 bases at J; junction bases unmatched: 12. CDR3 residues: CASSRDRLSTHGYTF. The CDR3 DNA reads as TGTGCCAGCAGCAGGGACAGGCTTTCCACCCATGGCTACACCTTC.

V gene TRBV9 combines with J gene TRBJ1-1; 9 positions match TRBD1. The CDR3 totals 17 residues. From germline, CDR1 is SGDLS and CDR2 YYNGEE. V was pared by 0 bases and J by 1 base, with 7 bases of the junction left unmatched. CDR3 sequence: CASSVDPTDRGNTEAFF. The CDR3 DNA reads TGTGCCAGCAGCGTAGACCCTACGGACAGGGGGAACACTGAAGCTTTCTTT.

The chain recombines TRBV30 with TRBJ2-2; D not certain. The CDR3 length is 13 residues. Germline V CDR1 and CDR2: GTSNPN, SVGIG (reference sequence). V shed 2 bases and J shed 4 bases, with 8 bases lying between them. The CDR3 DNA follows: TGTGCCTGGAGTATTCAGCCCACCGGGGAGCTGTTTTTT. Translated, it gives CAWSIQPTGELFF. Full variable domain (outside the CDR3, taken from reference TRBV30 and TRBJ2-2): SQTIHQWPATLVQPVGSPLSLECTVEGTSNPNLYWYRQAAGRGLQLLFYSVGIGQISSEVPQNLSASRPQDRQFILSSKKLLLSDSGFYLCAWSIQPTGELFFGEGSRLTVL.

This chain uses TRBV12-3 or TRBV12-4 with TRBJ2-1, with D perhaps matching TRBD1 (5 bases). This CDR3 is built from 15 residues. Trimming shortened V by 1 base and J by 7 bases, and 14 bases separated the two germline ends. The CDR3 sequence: CASSLEWGGRNEQFF. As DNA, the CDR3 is TGTGCCAGCAGTTTAGAGTGGGGCGGTAGGAATGAGCAGTTCTTC.